The source of this T cell receptor beta chain is a study of blood T cell repertoires in COVID-19. Study as a whole: PBMCs, B-cell-depleted T cells, or T cells were the source of the cDNA or gDNA that made up the material.

Self-reported history from a screening survey and questionnaire set each donor's cohort. The CDR3 length is 15 residues. The junction had 8 bases not matched to a gene; V was cut back by 6 bases and J by 4 bases. Germline V gene sequence: CDR1 MNHEY, CDR2 SVGAGI. Original data processing: Estimation of nucleated cell counts was performed using reference gene primer amplification. The method was immunoSEQ multiplex PCR; TCRdb's version includes in-frame clones alone and lacks a portion of them. V and J calls and clone size are copied from that table; D and trimming were computed from the DNA. In the table there are about 240,000 clones, around 88% of which are singletons.

The chain carries TRBV6-5 and TRBJ1-2, with 10 positions matching TRBD1. The clonotype originates from a woman in her thirties or forties with acute COVID-19. Sequencing used PBMCs or T cells enriched from blood (not recorded which). The DNA of the CDR3 is TGTGCCAGCAGGGAGTCGGGACAGGGGATCTATGGCTACACCTTC. It yields the protein CASRESGQGIYGYTF.